What follows are 29 T cell receptor beta chains derived from one specimen sequenced in a study of control samples from healthy donors and cancer patients. The protocol was immunoSEQ multiplex PCR, while the TCRdb copy is restricted to in-frame clones and leaves out a portion. Of about 180,000 clones listed, around 90% are singletons. Sequenced material: blood. The receptors shown here come from a man aged 25-45 years in good health.

The V gene is TRBV23-1, the J gene TRBJ1-2, with 8 bases aligning to TRBD1. TRBV23-1 is assigned to the ORF class and has an uncertain function. The trim removed 3 bases at V and 3 bases at J, leaving 3 bases unmatched. CDR3 length: 14 amino acids. The CDR3 reads CASSHPDRDYGYTF. Here the CDR3 DNA reads TGCGCCAGCAGTCACCCGGACAGGGACTATGGCTACACCTTC.

This chain uses TRBV5-6 with TRBJ2-5; D might be TRBD1 or TRBD2, each matching 6 bases. Germline lookup yields CDR1 SGHDT and CDR2 YYEEEE. There are 16 residues in the CDR3. Trimming pared 2 bases from V and 4 bases from J, leaving 18 bases between. The CDR3 nucleotides read TGTGCCAGCAGCTTTCTCTCTGGAGGAGGGGGAGAGACCCAGTACTTC. As protein: CASSFLSGGGGETQYF.

The CDR3 DNA sequence: TGTGCCAGCAGTTATAAGGGCATTCAGTACTTC. Its protein is CASSYKGIQYF. This chain connects TRBV6-2 or TRBV6-3 to TRBJ2-4; D unresolved. Between the trimmed V and J ends, which lost 3 bases and 9 bases, there was a span of 6 bases. The germline V gene has CDR1 MNHEY and CDR2 SVGEGT. This CDR3 is built from 11 residues.

This rearrangement joins TRBV30 to TRBJ1-6, with D possibly being TRBD1 (5 bases). Germline CDR1 reads GTSNPN; CDR2 reads SVGIG (reference sequence). CDR3 length: 12 amino acids. Deletions cut 1 base from V and 13 bases from J, with 11 bases between. The CDR3 loop reads CAWSDTGAPLHF. CDR3 nucleotide sequence: TGTGCCTGGAGTGATACAGGCGCCCCCCTCCACTTT.

The J gene is TRBJ1-1, the V gene TRBV20-1; D is uncertain. The germline V gene has CDR1 DFQATT and CDR2 SNEGSKA (reference sequence). This CDR3 comprises 13 residues. V dropped 3 bases and J dropped 5 bases, with 13 bases sitting between them. CDR3 in amino acids: CSASKRVWTEAFF. As DNA, the CDR3 is TGCAGTGCTAGTAAAAGGGTGTGGACTGAAGCTTTCTTT.

This chain links TRBV30 with TRBJ1-4, with a tentative D call TRBD1 (5 bases). CDR1 and CDR2 (germline): GTSNPN, SVGIG (reference sequence). The CDR3 is 13 residues long. With 2 bases removed from V and 11 bases from J, the gap between germline ends came to 15 bases. The CDR3 DNA sequence: TGTGCCTGGAGTCTCCAGCCCGGGGGGAAACTGTTTTTT. The encoded protein is CAWSLQPGGKLFF.

V is TRBV2 and J is TRBJ2-2, with a possible D match to TRBD1 (5 bases). From germline, CDR1 is SNHLY and CDR2 FYNNEI. Trimming removed 5 bases from V and 4 bases from J, with 8 bases in between. This CDR3 is built from 13 residues. CDR3 region: CASSSQGTGELFF. DNA for the CDR3: TGTGCCAGCAGTTCTCAGGGCACCGGGGAGCTGTTTTTT.

The J gene is TRBJ2-3, the V gene TRBV5-1; D not certain. The CDR3 has 13 residues. Trimming took off 4 bases at V and 6 bases at J, with 12 bases between the two ends. Germline values: CDR1 SGHRS, CDR2 YFSETQ. The CDR3: CASSPNIGDTQYF. The CDR3 nucleotides read TGCGCCAGCAGCCCCAACATAGGGGATACGCAGTATTTT.

The chain couples TRBV27 to TRBJ1-6, with 10 positions matching TRBD1. Germline CDR1 and CDR2: MNHEY and SMNVEV (reference sequence). The CDR3 spans 17 residues. V lost 3 bases to trimming and J lost 2 bases; unmatched junction nucleotides: 4. CDR3 loop: CASSFDGTGAYNSPLHF. In DNA form, the CDR3 reads TGTGCCAGCAGTTTTGATGGGACAGGGGCCTATAATTCACCCCTCCACTTT.

J is TRBJ2-1 and V is TRBV21-1. TRBV21-1 is deemed a pseudogene. This CDR3 is built from 16 residues. CDR3 in DNA: TGTGCCAGCAGCAGAGAATTAGGGTCAGGCTACAATGAGCAGTTCTTC. Its translation is CASSRELGSGYNEQFF.

The chain carries TRBV12-3 or TRBV12-4 and TRBJ1-2; 9 nucleotides align to TRBD1. The junction had 3 bases not matched to a gene; V was cut back by 3 bases and J by 7 bases. This CDR3 contains 13 residues. The CDR3 protein is CASSFRQGVGYTF. As DNA, the CDR3 is TGTGCCAGCAGTTTTCGACAGGGGGTTGGCTACACCTTC.

The chain combines TRBV23-1 with TRBJ2-7, with TRBD2 identical over 13 bases. TRBV23-1 counts as an open reading frame of uncertain function. V shed 7 bases and J 5 bases; nucleotides not matched to a gene: 5. The CDR3 covers 14 residues. The CDR3 loop reads CASITSGRVDEQYF. CDR3 DNA: TGCGCCAGCATTACTAGCGGGAGGGTCGACGAGCAGTACTTC.

The chain carries TRBV2 and TRBJ1-1, with no clear D. Per germline, CDR1 SNHLY and CDR2 FYNNEI. Trimming removed 8 bases at V and 4 bases at J, with 8 bases between. CDR3 length equals 11 residues. The CDR3 reads CASRVGTEAFF. The CDR3 DNA is TGTGCCAGCCGAGTGGGCACTGAAGCTTTCTTT.

The chain couples TRBV4-3 to TRBJ2-2; the D is unclear. This CDR3 region has 14 residues. Germline CDR1 reads LGHNA; CDR2 reads YSLEER. Trimming shortened V by 5 bases and J by 3 bases, and 10 bases separated the two germline ends. The CDR3 sequence: CASSGFGYTGELFF. For the CDR3, the DNA is TGCGCCAGCAGCGGTTTCGGCTACACCGGGGAGCTGTTTTTT.

J is TRBJ2-3 and V is TRBV7-9, with a possible D match to TRBD1 (6 bases). The germline V and J ends were trimmed by 3 bases and 2 bases, with 21 bases remaining between them. CDR3 length equals 18 residues. CDR1 and CDR2 (germline): SEHNR, FQNEAQ (reference sequence). The CDR3 reads CASSFFPPQGYHTDTQYF. DNA for the CDR3: TGTGCCAGCAGCTTCTTCCCCCCACAGGGATACCACACAGATACGCAGTATTTT. Using reference TRBV7-9 and TRBJ2-3 for the parts outside the CDR3, the full variable domain is DTGVSQNPRHKITKRGQNVTFRCDPISEHNRLYWYRQTLGQGPEFLTYFQNEAQLEKSRLLSDRFSAERPKGSFSTLEIQRTEQGDSAMYLCASSFFPPQGYHTDTQYFGPGTRLTVL.

The rearrangement uses TRBV3-1 (or the pseudogene TRBV3-2) and TRBJ1-1; a possible D gene is TRBD1 (5 bases). The CDR3 runs to 13 residues. Germline CDR1 reads LGHDT; CDR2 reads YNNKEL (reference sequence). The V end lost 2 bases, the J end lost 11 bases, and 15 bases lay between the germline ends. The CDR3 is CASSQPSWGKAFF. CDR3 sequence (DNA): TGTGCCAGCAGCCAACCATCCTGGGGGAAGGCTTTCTTT.

The chain recombines TRBV3-1 (or the pseudogene TRBV3-2) with TRBJ2-4, with 8 bases lining up with TRBD1. V lost 4 bases and J lost 5; bases outside the gene matches: 4. Germline assignment: CDR1 LGHDT and CDR2 YNNKEL (reference sequence). The CDR3 is 14 residues long. CDR3 loop: CASSPGTGENIQYF. The CDR3 region has the DNA TGTGCCAGCAGCCCCGGGACAGGAGAAAACATTCAGTACTTC.

The rearrangement uses TRBV7-9 and TRBJ2-1; a possible D gene is TRBD2 (5 bases). The CDR3 consists of 16 residues. V dropped 5 bases and J dropped 1 base, with 15 bases sitting between them. Per the germline V gene, CDR1 is SEHNR and CDR2 is FQNEAQ (reference sequence). CDR3 protein: CASSPKVPGSYNEQFF. Written as DNA, the CDR3 is TGTGCCAGCAGCCCCAAGGTGCCGGGGTCCTACAATGAGCAGTTCTTC.

The chain combines TRBV30 with TRBJ1-2, with TRBD1 matching 8 bases. In germline, CDR1 is GTSNPN, CDR2 SVGIG (reference sequence). Trimming removed 2 bases from V and 5 bases from J; junction bases left unmatched: 4. The CDR3 extends over 13 amino acids. The CDR3 loop is CAWSLNRGYGYTF. The CDR3, as DNA: TGTGCCTGGAGTCTAAACAGGGGGTATGGCTACACCTTC.

This clone has a handful of counts. The CDR3 spells CASSQDGWGSGNTIYF. The CDR3 nucleotides are TGCGCCAGCAGCCAGGACGGATGGGGCTCTGGAAACACCATATATTTT. The chain joins TRBV5-1 to TRBJ1-3; D unresolved. Per germline, CDR1 SGHRS and CDR2 YFSETQ. Trimming removed 4 bases at V and 0 bases at J, with 14 bases between. CDR3 length equals 16 residues.

The CDR3 is CASSILAGGAGGNTIYF. The CDR3 coding sequence is TGTGCCAGTAGTATCCTTGCAGGGGGCGCCGGGGGAAACACCATATATTTT. The V gene is TRBV19, the J gene TRBJ1-3, with TRBD1 matching over 8 bases. V dropped 3 bases and J dropped 4; count of bases not matched to a gene: 11. The CDR3 is 17 amino acids. The germline CDR1 and CDR2 sequences are LNHDA and SQIVND (reference sequence). Filled out from reference TRBV19 and TRBJ1-3, the complete variable domain reads DGGITQSPKYLFRKEGQNVTLSCEQNLNHDAMYWYRQDPGQGLRLIYYSQIVNDFQKGDIAEGYSVSREKKESFPLTVTSAQKNPTAFYLCASSILAGGAGGNTIYFGEGSWLTVV.

The V and J genes are TRBV9 and TRBJ2-3; possibly TRBD2 for D (5 bases). Trimming took 6 bases from V and 3 from J, leaving 17 bases between them. CDR3 length: 15 amino acids. Per the germline V gene, CDR1 is SGDLS and CDR2 is YYNGEE. CDR3 sequence reads: CASTLTGSGTDTQYF. Here the CDR3 DNA reads TGTGCCAGCACTTTGACGGGGAGCGGAACAGATACGCAGTATTTT.

The J gene is TRBJ1-1, the V gene TRBV6-2 or TRBV6-3; D possibly corresponds to TRBD1 (6 bases). Germline-derived CDR1 and CDR2 are MNHEY and SVGEGT. The ends were cut back, 1 base at V and 0 bases at J, with 12 bases in the middle. This CDR3 spans 16 amino acids. CDR3 coding DNA: TGTGCCAGCAGTTACTTTATTGGACAGTTGAACACTGAAGCTTTCTTT. This sequence encodes CASSYFIGQLNTEAFF.

The J gene is TRBJ1-6, the V gene TRBV9; D not resolved. Trimming pared 3 bases from V and 6 bases from J, leaving 7 bases between. CDR1 is SGDLS, CDR2 YYNGEE, per germline. CDR3 length equals 13 residues. The CDR3 reads CASSAGLNSPLHF. The CDR3 coding sequence is TGTGCCAGCAGCGCCGGGCTTAATTCACCCCTCCACTTT.

The V call is TRBV7-6, the J call TRBJ1-4; the D is unclear. This CDR3 region has 15 residues. CDR1 is SGHVS and CDR2 is FNYEAQ in the germline V gene. Trimming cost V 1 base and J 0 bases, with 6 bases left between them. DNA of the CDR3: TGTGCCAGCAGCTTAGAGGGTGCAACTAATGAAAAACTGTTTTTT. Its translation: CASSLEGATNEKLFF.

The chain links TRBV2 to TRBJ2-7; 8 bases map to TRBD1. This CDR3 has 15 amino acids. The J segment lost 2 bases and the V segment lost 5 bases, leaving 8 bases of the junction unmatched. Germline-derived CDR1 and CDR2 are SNHLY and FYNNEI. CDR3 amino acids: CASSTDRGPTYEQYF. CDR3 in DNA: TGTGCCAGCAGTACTGACAGGGGACCCACCTACGAGCAGTACTTC.

The chain employs TRBV6-5 and TRBJ2-1, with TRBD1 matching 9 bases. V shed 7 bases, J shed 7 bases, and the junction held 8 bases outside the gene matches. The CDR3 has 14 residues. Per germline, CDR1 MNHEY and CDR2 SVGAGI. The DNA of the CDR3 is TGTGCCAGCATTCTACAGGGGGCGCGGAATGAGCAGTTCTTC. It is translated as CASILQGARNEQFF.

Here the CDR3 reads CASSPGLGGTEAFF. CDR3 nucleotide sequence: TGTGCCAGCTCACCCGGGTTAGGAGGGACTGAAGCTTTCTTT. The chain joins TRBV18 to TRBJ1-1, with no clear D. Germline V gene data show CDR1 as KGHSH and CDR2 as LQKENI. The CDR3 extends over 14 amino acids. Trimming removed 3 bases from V and 5 bases from J, with 13 bases in between.

V gene TRBV10-2 combines with J gene TRBJ1-2; 7 positions match TRBD1. CDR3 length: 13 residues. Germline CDR1 is WSHSY and CDR2 is SAAADI. V shed 6 bases and J 5 bases; nucleotides not matched to a gene: 6. CDR3 sequence: CASSAQGYYGYTF. CDR3 nucleotides: TGCGCCAGCAGCGCACAGGGGTATTATGGCTACACCTTC.